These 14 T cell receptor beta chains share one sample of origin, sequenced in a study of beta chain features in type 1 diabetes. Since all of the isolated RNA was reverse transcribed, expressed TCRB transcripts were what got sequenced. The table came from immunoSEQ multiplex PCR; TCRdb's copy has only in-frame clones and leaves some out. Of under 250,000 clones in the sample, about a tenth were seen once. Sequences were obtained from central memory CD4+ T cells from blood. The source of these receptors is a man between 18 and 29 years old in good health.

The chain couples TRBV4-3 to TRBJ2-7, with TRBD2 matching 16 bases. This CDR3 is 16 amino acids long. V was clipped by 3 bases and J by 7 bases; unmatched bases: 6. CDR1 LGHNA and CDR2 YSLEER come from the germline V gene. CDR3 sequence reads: CASSQGLAGGWAEQYF. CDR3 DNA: TGCGCCAGCAGCCAGGGACTAGCGGGAGGGTGGGCAGAGCAGTACTTC.

CDR3: CATSRDLGRTRSYEQYF. The CDR3 nucleotides are TGTGCCACCAGCAGAGATCTCGGGCGGACACGCTCCTACGAGCAGTACTTC. This chain links TRBV15 with TRBJ2-7, with D tentatively TRBD1 (5 bases). The V end lost 0 bases, the J end lost 0 bases, and 15 bases lay between the germline ends. This CDR3 has 17 amino acids. CDR1 is LNHNV and CDR2 is YYDKDF in the germline V gene (reference sequence).

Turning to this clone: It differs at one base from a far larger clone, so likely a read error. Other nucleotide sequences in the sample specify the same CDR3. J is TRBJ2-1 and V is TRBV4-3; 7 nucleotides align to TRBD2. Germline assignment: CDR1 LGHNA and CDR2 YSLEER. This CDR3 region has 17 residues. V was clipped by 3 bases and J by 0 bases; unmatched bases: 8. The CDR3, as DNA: TGCGCCAGCAGCCAGGCCCTAGCGGAGAGCTCCTACAATGAGCAGTTCTTC. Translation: CASSQALAESSYNEQFF.

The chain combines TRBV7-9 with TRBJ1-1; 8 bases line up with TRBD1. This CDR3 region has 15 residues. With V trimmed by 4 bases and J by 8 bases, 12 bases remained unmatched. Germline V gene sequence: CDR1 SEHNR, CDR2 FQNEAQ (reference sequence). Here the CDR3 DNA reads TGTGCCAGCAGCTCCAGCGGGACAGGCTTGACCGAAGCTTTCTTT. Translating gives CASSSSGTGLTEAFF.

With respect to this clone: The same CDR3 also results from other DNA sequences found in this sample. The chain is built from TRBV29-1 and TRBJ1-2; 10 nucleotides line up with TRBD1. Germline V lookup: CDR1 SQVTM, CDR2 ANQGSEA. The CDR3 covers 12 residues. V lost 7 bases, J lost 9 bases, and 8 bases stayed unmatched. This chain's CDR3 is CSAPGQGISYTF. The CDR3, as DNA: TGCAGCGCACCGGGACAGGGGATTAGCTACACCTTC.

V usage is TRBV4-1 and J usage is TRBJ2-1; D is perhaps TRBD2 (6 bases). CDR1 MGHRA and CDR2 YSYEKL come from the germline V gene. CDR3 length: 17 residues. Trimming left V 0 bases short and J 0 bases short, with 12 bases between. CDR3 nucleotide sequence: TGCGCCAGCAGCCAAGATAGGGACTCCTCCTCCTACAATGAGCAGTTCTTC. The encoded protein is CASSQDRDSSSYNEQFF.

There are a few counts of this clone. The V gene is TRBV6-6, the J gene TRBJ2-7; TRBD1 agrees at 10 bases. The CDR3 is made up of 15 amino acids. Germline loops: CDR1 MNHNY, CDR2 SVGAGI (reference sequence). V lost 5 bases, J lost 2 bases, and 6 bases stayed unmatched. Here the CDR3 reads CASSRSGTGAYEQYF. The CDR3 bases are TGTGCCAGCAGTCGAAGTGGGACAGGGGCCTACGAGCAGTACTTC.

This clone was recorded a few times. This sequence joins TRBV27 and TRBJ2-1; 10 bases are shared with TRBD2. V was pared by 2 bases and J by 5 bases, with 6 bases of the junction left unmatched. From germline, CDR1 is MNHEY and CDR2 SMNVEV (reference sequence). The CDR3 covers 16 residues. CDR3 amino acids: CASSLGAGGPHNEQFF. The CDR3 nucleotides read TGTGCCAGCAGTTTAGGAGCGGGAGGGCCCCACAATGAGCAGTTCTTC.

CDR3 in DNA: TGTGCCGCCTCTGGGGACAGGGTAGGGCAGTTCTTC. The encoded protein is CAASGDRVGQFF. This chain uses TRBV30 with TRBJ2-1; the match to TRBD1 covers 9 bases. The CDR3 has 12 residues. Unmatched junction bases numbered 11, after V lost 8 bases and J lost 12 bases. Per the germline V gene, CDR1 is GTSNPN and CDR2 is SVGIG (reference sequence). The full variable domain, in which reference TRBV30 and TRBJ2-1 provide the parts outside the CDR3, is SQTIHQWPATLVQPVGSPLSLECTVEGTSNPNLYWYRQAAGRGLQLLFYSVGIGQISSEVPQNLSASRPQDRQFILSSKKLLLSDSGFYLCAASGDRVGQFFGPGTRLTVL.

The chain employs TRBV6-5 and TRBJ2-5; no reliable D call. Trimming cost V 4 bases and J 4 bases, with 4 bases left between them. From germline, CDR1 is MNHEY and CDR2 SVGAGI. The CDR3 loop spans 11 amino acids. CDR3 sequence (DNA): TGTGCCAGCAGTTCGGTAGAGACCCAGTACTTC. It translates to CASSSVETQYF.

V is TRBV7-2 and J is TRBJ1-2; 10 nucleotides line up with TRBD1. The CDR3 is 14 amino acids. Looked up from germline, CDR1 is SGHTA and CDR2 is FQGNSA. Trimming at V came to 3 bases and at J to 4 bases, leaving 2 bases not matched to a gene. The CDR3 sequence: CASSFGTGAYGYTF. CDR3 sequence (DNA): TGTGCCAGCAGCTTCGGGACAGGGGCCTATGGCTACACCTTC.

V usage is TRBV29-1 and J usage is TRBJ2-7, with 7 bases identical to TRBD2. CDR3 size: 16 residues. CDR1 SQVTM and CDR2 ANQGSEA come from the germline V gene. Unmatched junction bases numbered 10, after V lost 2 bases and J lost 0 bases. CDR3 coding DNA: TGCAGCGTTGAACTTCACGGTGGCGGGGGCTCCTACGAGCAGTACTTC. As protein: CSVELHGGGGSYEQYF.

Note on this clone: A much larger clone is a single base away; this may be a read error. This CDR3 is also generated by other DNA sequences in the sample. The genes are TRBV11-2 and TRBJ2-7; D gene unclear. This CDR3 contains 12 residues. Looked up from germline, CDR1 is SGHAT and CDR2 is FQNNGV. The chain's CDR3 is CASSLDRWEQYF. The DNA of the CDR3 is TGTGCCAGCAGCCTAGATCGTTGGGAGCAGTACTTC. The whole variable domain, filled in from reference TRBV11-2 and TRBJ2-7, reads EAGVAQSPRYKIIEKRQSVAFWCNPISGHATLYWYQQILGQGPKLLIQFQNNGVVDDSQLPKDRFSAERLKGVDSTLKIQPAKLEDSAVYLCASSLDRWEQYFGPGTRLTVT.

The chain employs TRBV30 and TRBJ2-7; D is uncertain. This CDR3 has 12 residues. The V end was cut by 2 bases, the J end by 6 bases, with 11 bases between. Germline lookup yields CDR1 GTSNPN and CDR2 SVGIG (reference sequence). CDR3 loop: CAWSKAGSEQYF. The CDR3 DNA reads TGTGCCTGGAGTAAGGCTGGCTCCGAGCAGTACTTC.